The present T cell receptor beta chain was sequenced within a study of shared clonotypes between healthy human individuals. This CDR3 spans 17 amino acids. CDR1 LNHDA and CDR2 SQIVND come from the germline V gene (reference sequence). With V trimmed by 1 base and J by 1 base, 5 bases remained unmatched. Sequencing was performed with immunoSEQ multiplex PCR; in TCRdb, only in-frame clones are kept and a portion is missing. The profile shows roughly 2,500,000 clones, 80% to 95% of them singletons. The V and J genes are TRBV19 and TRBJ2-3; 10 nucleotides align to TRBD2. The receptor comes from a man between 18 and 29 years old in good health. Some clones in this sample may be carry-over from other donors' samples. What was sequenced was naive CD4+ T cells from PBMCs. Subset: CD45RA+ positively selected. CDR3 sequence (DNA): TGTGCCAGTAGTATAGTACCTAGCGGGAGTGGCACAGATACGCAGTATTTT. This encodes CASSIVPSGSGTDTQYF.